This passage covers 12 T cell receptor beta chains from one sample sequenced in a study of type 1 and type 2 diabetes patients. The PCR template was genomic DNA. A primer set of 30 forward and 13 reverse primers amplified the CDR3. Via MiXCR, TCRdb re-called the multiplex PCR reads, giving one row per CDR3 protein. Seen here are about 290,000 distinct CDR3 sequences, approximately 50% observed once, and the top ten hold about 13%. The sample was peripheral blood mononuclear cells (PBMCs). The receptor source for this set is a man between 18 and 29 years old with type 2 diabetes.

This chain connects TRBV7-2 to TRBJ2-3; D is ambiguous. Trimming removed 0 bases from V and 5 bases from J, with 6 bases in between. The length of the CDR3 is 13 residues. Germline V CDR1 and CDR2: SGHTA, FQGNSA. The DNA of the CDR3 is TGTGCCAGCAGCTTAGCGATCGAAGATACGCAGTATTTT. Translated, it gives CASSLAIEDTQYF.

This clonotype has only a few counts. DNA for the CDR3: TGCGCCAGCAGTTCTCAGGTGGGGGAGGACATTCAGTACTTC. Its translation is CASSSQVGEDIQYF. The rearrangement uses TRBV10-1 and TRBJ2-4; possibly TRBD2 for D (6 bases). The V end was cut by 5 bases, the J end by 8 bases, with 16 bases between. The CDR3 loop spans 14 amino acids. Germline-derived CDR1 and CDR2 are WNHNN and SYGVQD (reference sequence).

This clonotype occurred a few times. The junction does not match germline at one end; this may be a read error. In DNA form, the CDR3 reads TGTGCCAGTATTATAGCGGGAGGGCAAGAGACCCAGTACTTC. This encodes CASIIAGGQETQYF. This rearrangement joins TRBV19 to TRBJ2-5; TRBD2 matches at 11 bases. From germline, CDR1 is LNHDA and CDR2 SQIVND (reference sequence). There are 14 residues in the CDR3.

Comment on this clonotype: At one of its ends the junction is not consistent with the germline gene, which may arise from a read error. This chain uses TRBV19 with TRBJ2-7; D unresolved. The CDR3 covers 12 residues. Germline CDR1 and CDR2: LNHDA and SQIVND (reference sequence). The CDR3 region has the DNA TGTACCAGTAGTATTACGGCCTACGAGCAGTACTTC. Protein product: CTSSITAYEQYF.

The V and J genes are TRBV30 and TRBJ1-3, with D uncertain. The V gene's germline CDR1 is GTSNPN and CDR2 SVGIG (reference sequence). V shed 8 bases and J shed 0 bases, with 11 bases lying between them. This CDR3 spans 13 amino acids. The CDR3: CARSSTSGNTIYF. DNA for the CDR3: TGTGCCCGATCCTCTACCTCTGGAAACACCATATATTTT.

The chain employs TRBV30 and TRBJ2-1; TRBD2 matches at 12 bases. Germline V CDR1 and CDR2: GTSNPN, SVGIG (reference sequence). The CDR3 sequence is 14 residues long. V shed 8 bases and J 10 bases; nucleotides not matched to a gene: 12. The DNA for the CDR3 is TGTGCCAGTACACCGACTAGCGGGAGTACCGAGCAGTTCTTC. It codes for CASTPTSGSTEQFF.

This chain links TRBV28 with TRBJ2-2; D is unresolved. The CDR3 totals 13 residues. The germline gives CDR1 MDHEN, CDR2 SYDVKM. V shed 5 bases and J shed 0 bases, with 4 bases lying between them. The CDR3 DNA follows: TGTGCCAGCAGTCGCGCGAACACCGGGGAGCTGTTTTTT. This codes for CASSRANTGELFF.

This chain connects TRBV4-1 to TRBJ1-1; D remains unclear. Looked up from germline, CDR1 is MGHRA and CDR2 is YSYEKL. The CDR3 length is 16 residues. V was clipped by 2 bases and J by 7 bases, with 20 bases between them. In DNA form, the CDR3 reads TGCGCCAGCAGCCAATTCAGTCGGGGTGTCAGTGGTGAAGCTTTCTTT. Its protein is CASSQFSRGVSGEAFF.

This chain links TRBV13 with TRBJ2-3; tentative D call: TRBD2 (6 bases). Germline V gives CDR1 PRHDT, CDR2 FYEKMQ (reference sequence). CDR3 length: 16 residues. V was trimmed by 5 bases and J by 0 bases, leaving 15 bases between them. The CDR3 protein is CASSSRDSPSTDTQYF. The CDR3 DNA reads as TGTGCCAGCAGCAGCCGGGACTCACCTAGCACAGATACGCAGTATTTT.

The genes are TRBV6-2 or TRBV6-3 and TRBJ2-5, with D perhaps TRBD2 (5 bases). The CDR3 covers 16 residues. V lost 0 bases, J lost 5 bases, and 16 bases lay in between. CDR1 and CDR2 (germline): MNHEY, SVGEGT. The CDR3 protein is CASSYSLEASLETQYF. The CDR3 DNA follows: TGTGCCAGCAGTTACTCCTTGGAGGCCAGTTTGGAGACCCAGTACTTC.

This clonotype was detected a few times. The V gene is TRBV30, the J gene TRBJ1-1; D is uncertain. CDR3 size: 12 residues. The V end lost 3 bases, the J end lost 0 bases, and 5 bases lay between the germline ends. Germline V gives CDR1 GTSNPN, CDR2 SVGIG (reference sequence). This chain's CDR3 is CAWSELNTEAFF. The CDR3 DNA is TGTGCCTGGAGCGAGCTGAACACTGAAGCTTTCTTT.

This clonotype was seen a handful of times. The chain is built from TRBV7-6 and TRBJ2-5, with D perhaps matching TRBD2 (5 bases). V lost 5 bases and J lost 3, with 16 bases in between. CDR3 size: 15 residues. Germline CDR1 is SGHVS and CDR2 is FNYEAQ. CDR3 region: CASSDVGAVEETQYF. DNA for the CDR3: TGTGCCAGCAGCGACGTAGGAGCGGTTGAAGAGACCCAGTACTTC.